These 30 T cell receptor beta chains originate from one sample sequenced in a study of cytomegalovirus exposure and HLA in healthy donors. Both 60 Vbeta primers and 13 Jbeta primers went into the PCR. Repertoires were generated with immunoSEQ multiplex PCR, while TCRdb's copy carries only in-frame clones and drops some. The data show 190,000 or so clones, with roughly 80% seen just once and roughly 1.5% held by the top ten. The sample consisted of PBMCs. The source is a man aged 45-65 years in good health and CMV-seronegative.

This clone was counted a few times. The chain uses TRBV6-1 and TRBJ1-5, with 8 bases that match TRBD1. Trimming at V came to 7 bases and at J to 2 bases, leaving 4 bases not matched to a gene. Germline CDR1 MNHNS, CDR2 SASEGT. The CDR3 covers 14 residues. The CDR3 sequence: CASIGQGGNQPQHF. The CDR3 nucleotides are TGTGCCAGCATTGGACAGGGCGGCAATCAGCCCCAGCATTTT.

The J gene is TRBJ1-2, the V gene TRBV7-2; the match to TRBD1 covers 7 bases. This CDR3 has 16 amino acids. V lost 4 bases and J lost 0; bases outside the gene matches: 8. Germline V gene sequence: CDR1 SGHTA, CDR2 FQGNSA. The CDR3 region is CASSSPRQGTNYGYTF. The CDR3 DNA follows: TGTGCCAGCAGCTCCCCACGACAGGGCACTAACTATGGCTACACCTTC. The variable domain in full, with the rest retrieved from reference TRBV7-2 and TRBJ1-2, is GAGVSQSPSNKVTEKGKDVELRCDPISGHTALYWYRQSLGQGLEFLIYFQGNSAPDKSGLPSDRFSAERTGGSVSTLTIQRTQQEDSAVYLCASSSPRQGTNYGYTFGSGTRLTVV.

The sample holds a few counts of this clone. The gene calls are TRBV6-5 and TRBJ1-1; TRBD1 agrees at 7 bases. V lost 0 bases, J lost 6 bases, and 7 bases stayed unmatched. CDR3 size: 15 residues. Germline V gene sequence: CDR1 MNHEY, CDR2 SVGAGI. The CDR3 DNA sequence: TGTGCCAGCAGTTACTCGAGACAGGGTGGATCTGAAGCTTTCTTT. Translated: CASSYSRQGGSEAFF.

The gene calls are TRBV5-1 and TRBJ2-2; 11 bases are a match to TRBD2. V shed 4 bases, J shed 3 bases, and the junction held 2 bases outside the gene matches. The CDR3 is made up of 15 amino acids. The germline V gene encodes CDR1 SGHRS and CDR2 YFSETQ. CDR3 nucleotides: TGCGCCAGCAGCCCGGGACTAGCGGACACCGGGGAGCTGTTTTTT. Its translation is CASSPGLADTGELFF.

This chain uses TRBV21-1 with TRBJ2-1; the DNA was not used to check the table's D call, TRBD2. TRBV21-1 is deemed a pseudogene. The CDR3 spans 16 residues. CDR3 amino acids: CASSKRDYNVTNEQFF. In DNA form, the CDR3 reads TGTGCCAGCAGCAAACGGGACTACAACGTCACCAATGAGCAGTTCTTC.

The chain employs TRBV28 and TRBJ2-7; 8 nucleotides agree with TRBD2. The germline gives CDR1 MDHEN, CDR2 SYDVKM. With V trimmed by 6 bases and J by 3 bases, 13 bases remained unmatched. The CDR3 consists of 16 residues. The CDR3 sequence is CASSSGGAMMYYEQYF. The CDR3 DNA reads TGTGCCAGCAGCTCCGGGGGGGCCATGATGTACTACGAGCAGTACTTC.

The chain combines TRBV7-3 with TRBJ2-2; 12 positions match TRBD1. CDR3 length equals 16 residues. Trimming at V came to 6 bases and at J to 6 bases, leaving 8 bases not matched to a gene. The germline CDR1 and CDR2 sequences are SGHTA and FQGTGA. As DNA, the CDR3 is TGTGCCAGCAGAGCCGCGGGACAGGGGGCCGCCGGGGAGCTGTTTTTT. Protein sequence: CASRAAGQGAAGELFF.

The chain links TRBV6-5 to TRBJ2-5; D is undetermined. The CDR3 is 13 residues long. CDR1 is MNHEY and CDR2 is SVGAGI in the germline V gene. V lost 4 bases to trimming and J lost 5 bases, with 11 bases between them. The CDR3: CASSLRGWETQYF. DNA for the CDR3: TGTGCCAGCAGTTTAAGAGGCTGGGAGACCCAGTACTTC.

This clone was found a few times. The rearrangement links TRBV7-9 to TRBJ1-4; 7 bases fit TRBD1. V shed 0 bases, J shed 5 bases, and the junction held 3 bases outside the gene matches. The CDR3 is 15 amino acids. Germline V gives CDR1 SEHNR, CDR2 FQNEAQ (reference sequence). The CDR3 region is CASSLAGQRNEKLFF. DNA of the CDR3: TGTGCCAGCAGCTTAGCGGGACAGAGGAATGAAAAACTGTTTTTT.

V is TRBV18 and J is TRBJ2-1; the D is unclear. CDR1 is KGHSH and CDR2 is LQKENI in the germline V gene. The CDR3 extends over 12 amino acids. V lost 3 bases and J lost 9, with 9 bases in between. The CDR3 coding sequence is TGTGCCAGCTCACCCGGGTCGGCTGAGCAGTTCTTC. Protein sequence: CASSPGSAEQFF.

The V and J genes are TRBV7-2 and TRBJ2-7, with TRBD1 as a possible D gene (5 bases). Germline CDR1 and CDR2: SGHTA and FQGNSA. This CDR3 is 13 amino acids long. V shed 0 bases and J shed 5 bases, with 8 bases lying between them. The CDR3 region has the DNA TGTGCCAGCAGCTTAGCGGGGCCCAACGAGCAGTACTTC. This sequence encodes CASSLAGPNEQYF.

The chain joins TRBV30 to TRBJ2-5, with a weak D call TRBD2 (5 bases). The CDR3 is 11 amino acids. The germline gives CDR1 GTSNPN, CDR2 SVGIG (reference sequence). Trimming took 4 bases from V and 9 from J, leaving 12 bases between them. The CDR3 reads CAWNLGLSQYF. The CDR3 DNA follows: TGTGCCTGGAACCTAGGACTTTCCCAGTACTTC. Variable domain in full (rest from reference TRBV30 and TRBJ2-5): SQTIHQWPATLVQPVGSPLSLECTVEGTSNPNLYWYRQAAGRGLQLLFYSVGIGQISSEVPQNLSASRPQDRQFILSSKKLLLSDSGFYLCAWNLGLSQYFGPGTRLLVL.

J is TRBJ1-5 and V is TRBV2, with D maybe TRBD1 (5 bases). CDR1 and CDR2 (germline): SNHLY, FYNNEI. V was shortened by 6 bases and J by 2 bases, with 11 bases between the two germline ends. CDR3 length: 14 amino acids. The CDR3 DNA sequence: TGTGCCAGCAGCAGGGAAGTCGGCAATCAGCCCCAGCATTTT. Its translation: CASSREVGNQPQHF.

The chain links TRBV19 to TRBJ2-1, with 7 bases lining up with TRBD2. This CDR3 comprises 15 residues. CDR1 LNHDA and CDR2 SQIVND come from the germline V gene (reference sequence). Trimming at V came to 4 bases and at J to 1 base, leaving 4 bases not matched to a gene. The CDR3 coding sequence is TGTGCCAGTAGTAGCGGGAGAGGGTCCTACAATGAGCAGTTCTTC. Residues: CASSSGRGSYNEQFF.

V usage is TRBV19 and J usage is TRBJ2-1, with TRBD2 matching 11 bases. V was pared by 3 bases and J by 7 bases, with 8 bases of the junction left unmatched. CDR1 is LNHDA and CDR2 is SQIVND in the germline V gene (reference sequence). CDR3 length equals 16 residues. DNA of the CDR3: TGTGCCAGTAGTATCACTAGCGGGAGAGGAGTGAATGAGCAGTTCTTC. As protein: CASSITSGRGVNEQFF.

This chain uses TRBV5-4 with TRBJ2-7; 7 bases align to TRBD1. This CDR3 region has 14 residues. Trimming took 0 bases from V and 3 from J; bases not matched to a gene: 3. The germline V gene encodes CDR1 SGHNT and CDR2 YYREEE (reference sequence). The CDR3 coding sequence is TGTGCCAGCAGCTTGGAGCAGGGGGTCTACGAGCAGTACTTC. Its protein is CASSLEQGVYEQYF.

The chain joins TRBV7-8 to TRBJ1-2; 9 bases are a match to TRBD1. Germline V gene sequence: CDR1 SGHVS, CDR2 FQNEAQ. The CDR3 covers 15 residues. The V segment lost 2 bases and the J segment 4 bases; nucleotides outside the gene matches: 5. For the CDR3, the DNA is TGTGCCAGCAGCTTACTGGGACAGGGTGGCTATGGCTACACCTTC. This translates into CASSLLGQGGYGYTF.

This rearrangement joins TRBV28 to TRBJ1-5; 9 nucleotides match TRBD1. Trimming at V came to 2 bases and at J to 7 bases, leaving 6 bases not matched to a gene. The CDR3 spans 15 residues. CDR1 is MDHEN and CDR2 is SYDVKM in the germline V gene. CDR3: CASSLGDREGQPQHF. CDR3 DNA sequence: TGTGCCAGCAGTTTAGGGGACAGGGAAGGCCAGCCCCAGCATTTT.

This clone was recorded only once. The rearrangement links TRBV4-3 to TRBJ2-1; TRBD1 matches 7 bases. V lost 3 bases, J lost 0 bases, and 8 bases stayed unmatched. The CDR3 is 17 amino acids. In germline, CDR1 is LGHNA, CDR2 YSLEER. CDR3 DNA: TGCGCCAGCAGCCATGCCGGGACAGCCAGCTCCTACAATGAGCAGTTCTTC. Translation gives CASSHAGTASSYNEQFF.

V gene TRBV5-1 combines with J gene TRBJ1-2; 8 bases fit TRBD1. V lost 3 bases, J lost 6 bases, and 1 base stayed unmatched. From germline, CDR1 is SGHRS and CDR2 YFSETQ. CDR3 length: 12 residues. The CDR3 region is CASSWTGHGYTF. The CDR3 DNA follows: TGCGCCAGCAGCTGGACAGGGCATGGCTACACCTTC.

The V and J genes are TRBV7-2 and TRBJ2-7; the match to TRBD2 covers 10 bases. Unmatched junction bases numbered 7, after V lost 4 bases and J lost 4 bases. Germline V gives CDR1 SGHTA, CDR2 FQGNSA. The CDR3 is 15 residues long. The DNA of the CDR3 is TGTGCCAGCAGCTCCTTAGCGGGAGGAACTTACGAGCAGTACTTC. This encodes CASSSLAGGTYEQYF.

J is TRBJ2-5 and V is TRBV25-1; D is unclear. The germline CDR1 and CDR2 sequences are MGHDK and SYGVNS. The CDR3 extends over 14 amino acids. Trimming cost V 4 bases and J 2 bases, with 11 bases left between them. CDR3 sequence reads: CASSVTATQETQYF. The CDR3 nucleotides are TGTGCCAGCAGTGTAACAGCAACTCAAGAGACCCAGTACTTC.

This clone appeared once. V usage is TRBV27 and J usage is TRBJ1-5; maybe TRBD1 (6 bases). CDR3 length: 14 residues. Per the germline V gene, CDR1 is MNHEY and CDR2 is SMNVEV (reference sequence). V lost 8 bases, J lost 6 bases, and 17 bases lay in between. The CDR3 reads CASQAMGAGQPQHF. CDR3 DNA sequence: TGTGCCAGCCAGGCTATGGGGGCGGGTCAGCCCCAGCATTTT.

The V call is TRBV28, the J call TRBJ2-3, with D perhaps TRBD2 (5 bases). CDR1 is MDHEN, CDR2 SYDVKM, per germline. The V end was cut by 4 bases, the J end by 2 bases, with 13 bases between. The CDR3 totals 15 residues. The CDR3 reads CASSSPGGHTDTQYF. Written as DNA, the CDR3 is TGTGCCAGCAGTTCGCCAGGCGGGCACACAGATACGCAGTATTTT.

DNA for the CDR3: TGTGCCAGCTCACCCATCGGTTGGGGTAGCGGGATTTACGAGCAGTACTTC. Protein sequence: CASSPIGWGSGIYEQYF. The rearrangement joins TRBV18 to TRBJ2-7, with 8 bases identical to TRBD2. The germline V gene has CDR1 KGHSH and CDR2 LQKENI. This CDR3 is built from 17 residues. V shed 3 bases and J 4 bases; nucleotides not matched to a gene: 14.

The genes are TRBV5-1 and TRBJ2-3; 7 bases are shared with TRBD2. J was trimmed by 2 bases and V by 4 bases; bases with no gene match: 4. Per germline, CDR1 SGHRS and CDR2 YFSETQ. This CDR3 is built from 14 residues. The CDR3 sequence: CASSVGTNTDTQYF. DNA of the CDR3: TGCGCCAGCAGCGTCGGGACTAACACAGATACGCAGTATTTT.

This clone was seen a few times. V is TRBV10-3 and J is TRBJ1-1, with 8 bases lining up with TRBD1. V lost 10 bases, J lost 4 bases, and 5 bases stayed unmatched. This CDR3 spans 12 amino acids. Per the germline V gene, CDR1 is ENHRY and CDR2 is SYGVKD. The CDR3 nucleotides are TGTGCCACTCGAGGACAGGGCACTGAAGCTTTCTTT. Protein: CATRGQGTEAFF.

This chain links TRBV5-6 with TRBJ2-7; 9 nucleotides line up with TRBD1. The CDR3 contains 16 residues. Losses at the gene ends were 1 base for V and 5 bases for J; bases not matched to a gene: 10. Germline values: CDR1 SGHDT, CDR2 YYEEEE. CDR3 region: CASSLSTGGVVHEQYF. For the CDR3, the DNA is TGTGCCAGCAGCTTGAGTACAGGGGGCGTAGTCCACGAGCAGTACTTC.

The chain employs TRBV2 and TRBJ1-3; possibly TRBD1 for D (6 bases). The CDR3 runs to 12 residues. Germline values: CDR1 SNHLY, CDR2 FYNNEI. Trimming took off 11 bases at V and 2 bases at J, with 10 bases between the two ends. CDR3 protein: CAERDTGNTIYF. DNA of the CDR3: TGTGCCGAGCGGGACACTGGAAACACCATATATTTT.

The rearrangement links TRBV4-3 to TRBJ2-2; weak D call: TRBD2 (6 bases). Trimming left V 2 bases short and J 3 bases short, with 16 bases between. Germline V CDR1 and CDR2: LGHNA, YSLEER. This CDR3 has 17 amino acids. CDR3 amino acids: CASSQTPAGSDTGELFF. In nucleotides, the CDR3 is TGCGCCAGCAGCCAAACCCCCGCGGGGAGCGACACCGGGGAGCTGTTTTTT.